The rows below give T cell receptor beta chains drawn from one sample of a study of blood T cell repertoires in COVID-19. TCRdb's table, derived via immunoSEQ multiplex PCR, lists solely in-frame clones and lacks some. The sample has 45,000 to 55,000 clones; roughly 84% are singletons. Sequenced input: peripheral blood. The receptor source for this set is a man aged 45-60 years with acute or convalescent COVID-19. CDR3s include the opening cysteine and the closing phenylalanine or tryptophan. The order of the fields is J gene, D gene, V gene, CDR3 protein. A D gene is named only where the DNA matches it firmly.

TRBJ2-5 - TRBV9 CASSQVGAKETQYF
TRBJ1-5 TRBD1 TRBV19 CASRRGTDNQPQHF
TRBJ1-1 - TRBV6-2/TRBV6-3 CASSYSRTEAFF
TRBJ2-1 - TRBV11-3 CASSPTGFGYNEQFF
TRBJ2-1 TRBD1 TRBV7-6 CASSTKGGQGRNEQFF
TRBJ2-1 - TRBV12-3/TRBV12-4 CASSLARDEQFF
TRBJ2-2 TRBD1 TRBV4-3 CASSHGQANTGELFF
TRBJ2-5 TRBD1 TRBV4-1 CASSQQDRGETQYF
TRBJ1-2 - TRBV28 CASSLREYYGYTF
TRBJ1-1 - TRBV25-1 CASSLTASGDRPEAFF
TRBJ2-5 - TRBV24-1 CATSDFGRGGRETQYF
TRBJ2-2 TRBD2 TRBV5-5 CASSLGLAGGTNTGELFF
TRBJ2-7 TRBD1 TRBV9 CASSPTGTSYEQYF
TRBJ1-2 - TRBV10-3 CAITPGTGGAVEGYTF
TRBJ1-3 - TRBV5-1 CASSFQGNTGNTIYF